Below, one T cell receptor beta chain is given with its context. Its cognate antigen has yet to be identified. Sequenced using an Illumina HiSeq 2000. 5'RACE template switching, by which a universal primer site and unique molecular identifiers were added, was used to make TCR beta cDNA libraries. cDNA synthesis was primed from the TCR beta constant segment, followed by two successive PCR amplification steps. The study's processing was this. MIGEC was used to demultiplex reads and group reads by UMI, and MiTCR was used to assemble and quantify clonotypes. To exclude erroneous sequences, only TCR cDNA sequences supported by at least two reads were retained. The tcR package was used for downstream repertoire analysis, and clonotypes were matched across fractions by CDR3 nucleotide sequence plus V segment. VDJmatch was used to annotate antigen specificity against VDJdb, with one amino acid substitution in CDR3 permitted. TCRdb reprocessed the raw reads; every CDR3 protein sequence is a single record, and DNA is not supplied. TCRdb assigned the V and J calls; the authors' analysis was not used. The table for this sample shows roughly 450,000 distinct CDR3 sequences. The ten largest account for under 1.5% of the sample.

This specimen comes from a study of T cells expressing NK-cell markers (dated by TCRdb to the early 2020s). In terms of the full investigation: Three sorted T-cell subsets (CD3+CD56+NKG2C+, CD3+CD56+NKG2C- and CD3+CD56-NKG2C+) from eight donors had their TCR beta-chain repertoires profiled. Among the eight sequenced donors, seven were HCMV-seropositive and one was HCMV-seronegative. All eight donors whose samples were sequenced were randomly selected healthy volunteers, three of them men and five women. Sequencing of the libraries produced 2 x 150 bp reads on Illumina HiSeq 2000/2500, MiSeq or NextSeq. Overall results and qualifications from the work: Those dominant clonotypes were again the most abundant among CD3+CD56-NKG2C+ cells in a few donors, at about 25-60.1%. Whether the expanded NKG2C-expressing T cell clones were specific for HCMV antigens was left unclear. In roughly six donors, the dominant CD3+CD56+NKG2C+ clonotypes were among the top 10 CD8+ clonotypes and accounted for roughly 1.0-7.0% of CD8+ T cells.

To determine HCMV serostatus, a commercial ELISA kit was used to detect HCMV-specific IgG in serum. Peripheral blood mononuclear cells were isolated from blood by Ficoll density gradient centrifugation. CDR3 length: 15 amino acids, cysteine to phenylalanine. DNA is not recorded here. As encoded in the germline V gene (reference sequence), CDR1 is DFQATT while CDR2 is SNEGSKA. The sample taken for sequencing was blood T cells: a sorted CD56 or NKG2C T cell subset, CD4+ or CD8+ T cells, or bulk PBMC T cells (not recorded which). The rearranged chain carries TRBV20-1 and TRBJ2-1; TCRdb returns TRBD1, unconfirmable since there is no DNA. This TCR came from a woman in her fifties or sixties in good health. Donor details come from another sample of the same person, matched by shared clones. The CDR3 has the sequence CSARDRGVVYNEQFF.